Listed below are T cell receptor beta chains from one sample, sequenced in a study of identifying expanded T cells in peripheral blood. The method was immunoSEQ multiplex PCR; TCRdb's version includes in-frame clones alone and lacks a portion of them. The sample lists approximately 90,000 clones; 85% to 90% were seen once. Sequencing used blood. These receptors were obtained from a person aged 18 to 70 in good health. The CDR3 runs from the conserved cysteine through the conserved F or W. Fields, in order: D gene, clone size, V gene, J gene, CDR3 protein, CDR3 DNA. The D gene is left open where the match is weak. The size entry is marked missing in some rows and otherwise reads once, few, many or a size class.

>.|many|TRBV12-2|TRBJ2-1
CASRLGTSSYNEQFF
TGTGCAAGTCGCTTAGGGACTAGCTCCTACAATGAGCAGTTCTTC
>.|.|TRBV4-2|TRBJ1-6
CASSQDGFSGPLHF
TGTGCCAGCAGCCAAGATGGTTTCTCGGGACCCCTCCACTTT
>TRBD1|once|TRBV6-5|TRBJ1-6
CASISRGLNSPLHF
TGTGCCAGCATCTCCAGGGGGCTGAATTCACCCCTCCACTTT
>.|.|TRBV23-1|TRBJ2-7
CARPGPHWSYEQYF
TGCGCCCGCCCCGGCCCACATTGGTCCTACGAGCAGTACTTC
>TRBD1|.|TRBV6-5|TRBJ1-4
CASNLQGYEKLFF
TGTGCCAGCAACCTACAGGGGTACGAAAAACTGTTTTTT
>.|.|TRBV6-6|TRBJ1-2
CASSYATRGDGYTF
TGTGCCAGCAGTTACGCTACCCGGGGCGATGGCTACACCTTC
>.|.|TRBV5-8|TRBJ2-4
CASLLRGQAKNIQYF
TGTGCCAGCCTATTGAGGGGCCAGGCCAAAAACATTCAGTACTTC
>.|few|TRBV28|TRBJ1-4
CASSSPSRGTNEKLFF
TGTGCCAGCAGTTCCCCCAGCAGGGGAACTAATGAAAAACTGTTTTTT
>.|.|TRBV19|TRBJ2-6
CASRPGAADSSGANVLTF
TGTGCCAGTAGGCCGGGGGCGGCAGACAGTTCCGGGGCCAACGTCCTGACTTTC
>.|few|TRBV4-3|TRBJ2-5
CASSQVHGQPGAQYF
TGCGCCAGCAGCCAAGTACACGGACAGCCCGGAGCCCAGTACTTC
>TRBD2|.|TRBV6-5|TRBJ2-1
CASTRGGEGNEQFF
TGTGCCAGCACTCGCGGGGGGGAGGGGAATGAGCAGTTCTTC
>.|.|TRBV5-4|TRBJ2-5
CASSLRGAPETQYF
TGTGCCAGCAGCTTACGGGGGGCCCCCGAGACCCAGTACTTC
>.|.|TRBV28|TRBJ1-2
CASSWSVPYGYTF
TGTGCCAGCAGTTGGTCAGTACCCTATGGCTACACCTTC
>TRBD2|.|TRBV5-1|TRBJ2-1
CASSLGLAGAPGRDEQFF
TGCGCCAGCAGCTTGGGGCTAGCGGGGGCGCCCGGGCGCGATGAGCAGTTCTTC
>.|.|TRBV28|TRBJ2-5
CASSAGQQETQYF
TGTGCCAGCAGTGCGGGACAGCAAGAGACCCAGTACTTC
>.|.|TRBV9|TRBJ2-2
CASSVDLAGELFF
TGTGCCAGCAGCGTAGACCTAGCCGGGGAGCTGTTTTTT
>.|.|TRBV23-1|TRBJ1-1
CASSQSPDVRTEAFF
TGCGCCAGCAGTCAATCCCCTGACGTTCGAACTGAAGCTTTCTTT
>.|.|TRBV5-8|TRBJ2-7
CASSLWVPYEQYF
TGTGCCAGCAGCTTGTGGGTGCCCTACGAGCAGTACTTC
>TRBD1|.|TRBV7-9|TRBJ2-7
CASSYPGQGSHEQYF
TGTGCCAGCAGCTACCCGGGACAGGGTTCCCACGAGCAGTACTTC
>TRBD2|.|TRBV18|TRBJ2-1
CASSPLSGAQYNEQFF
TGTGCCAGCTCACCCCTTAGCGGGGCCCAATACAATGAGCAGTTCTTC
>TRBD1|.|TRBV30|TRBJ1-1
CAWSVRGGDNTEAFF
TGTGCCTGGAGTGTCAGGGGGGGAGATAACACTGAAGCTTTCTTT
>.|.|TRBV9|TRBJ1-4
CASSLDGGAGNEKLFF
TGTGCCAGCAGCCTCGACGGGGGTGCTGGTAATGAAAAACTGTTTTTT
>TRBD2|.|TRBV7-9|TRBJ2-1
CASSLAFNWGVAGENEQFF
TGTGCCAGCAGCTTAGCTTTCAATTGGGGGGTAGCGGGAGAAAATGAGCAGTTCTTC
>.|.|TRBV28|TRBJ1-2
CASSLSGHYGYTF
TGTGCCAGCAGTTTATCTGGACACTATGGCTACACCTTC
>.|.|TRBV5-1|TRBJ2-7
CASSLAESYEQYF
TGCGCCAGCAGCTTGGCGGAGTCCTACGAGCAGTACTTC
>.|few|TRBV7-2|TRBJ1-2
CASSLAIDYGYTF
TGTGCCAGCAGCTTAGCGATTGACTATGGCTACACCTTC
>.|.|TRBV4-1|TRBJ2-2
CASSRTVNTGELFF
TGCGCCAGCAGTCGGACCGTAAACACCGGGGAGCTGTTTTTT
>.|.|TRBV30|TRBJ1-5
CAWSRGGRSNQPQHF
TGTGCCTGGAGTCGAGGGGGTAGGAGCAATCAGCCCCAGCATTTT
>.|.|TRBV9|TRBJ2-1
CASSPNSVYEQFF
TGTGCCAGCAGCCCGAATTCGGTTTATGAGCAGTTCTTC
>.|.|TRBV5-1|TRBJ1-4
CASSLEGGGYEKLFF
TGCGCCAGCAGCTTGGAAGGGGGAGGGTATGAAAAACTGTTTTTT
>.|.|TRBV18|TRBJ1-4
CASSLGATNEKLFF
TGTGCCAGCTCACTGGGGGCAACTAATGAAAAACTGTTTTTT
>.|few|TRBV30|TRBJ2-7
CAWSVRDEQYF
TGTGCCTGGAGTGTACGAGACGAGCAGTACTTC
>.|.|TRBV14|TRBJ2-1
CASSQDPYNEQFF
TGTGCCAGCAGCCAAGACCCCTACAATGAGCAGTTCTTC
>TRBD1|.|TRBV28|TRBJ2-1
CASRTGTDEQFF
TGTGCCAGCAGAACAGGGACAGATGAGCAGTTCTTC
>TRBD1|once|TRBV5-8|TRBJ1-5
CASSPDRPHQPQHF
TGTGCCAGCAGCCCGGACAGGCCACACCAGCCCCAGCATTTT
>.|.|TRBV6-1|TRBJ1-2
CASRVASDYGYTF
TGTGCCAGCAGGGTCGCGAGCGACTATGGCTACACCTTC
>.|.|TRBV27|TRBJ2-5
CASSSVKVPLQETQYF
TGTGCCAGCAGTTCGGTAAAGGTCCCTCTCCAAGAGACCCAGTACTTC
>.|.|TRBV6-5|TRBJ2-5
CASSYYWETQYF
TGTGCCAGCAGTTACTACTGGGAGACCCAGTACTTC
>.|.|TRBV7-2|TRBJ2-7
CASSLVSYEQYF
TGTGCCAGCAGCTTAGTCTCCTACGAGCAGTACTTC
>.|.|TRBV4-1|TRBJ2-7
CASSQVNGTLYEQYF
TGCGCCAGCAGCCAAGTGAATGGGACACTCTACGAGCAGTACTTC
>TRBD1|once|TRBV7-7|TRBJ2-5
CASSLDRGGETQYF
TGTGCCAGCAGCTTAGACAGGGGCGGAGAGACCCAGTACTTC
>.|.|TRBV4-1|TRBJ2-7
CASSQDRALRKSYEQYF
TGCGCCAGCAGCCAGGACCGGGCCCTCAGAAAGTCCTACGAGCAGTACTTC
>.|.|TRBV18|TRBJ2-7
CASSPPTESYEQYF
TGTGCCAGCTCACCACCGACAGAGTCCTACGAGCAGTACTTC
>.|.|TRBV5-6|TRBJ1-5
CASSYAVNQPQHF
TGTGCCAGCAGCTATGCGGTCAATCAGCCCCAGCATTTT
>.|.|TRBV4-1|TRBJ1-2
CASSQEGRPSYGYTF
TGCGCCAGCAGCCAAGAAGGGAGACCCAGCTATGGCTACACCTTC
>.|.|TRBV6-1|TRBJ2-2
CASSARGGVTGELFF
TGTGCCAGCAGTGCCAGGGGAGGAGTAACCGGGGAGCTGTTTTTT
>.|.|TRBV5-1|TRBJ2-6
CASSPRGSGANVLTF
TGCGCCAGCAGCCCCCGCGGCTCTGGGGCCAACGTCCTGACTTTC
>.|few|TRBV6-4|TRBJ2-2
CASSDGGKDTGELFF
TGTGCCAGCAGTGATGGCGGGAAGGACACCGGGGAGCTGTTTTTT
>.|.|TRBV7-9|TRBJ1-4
CASSPTTGSRGEKLFF
TGTGCCAGCAGCCCTACTACAGGGAGCCGTGGGGAAAAACTGTTTTTT
>.|.|TRBV11-2|TRBJ1-1
CASSLARGRGTEAFF
TGTGCCAGCAGCTTAGCTCGGGGTAGGGGCACTGAAGCTTTCTTT
>.|once|TRBV2|TRBJ2-7
CASKKSLLYEQYF
TGTGCCAGCAAGAAATCCCTACTCTACGAGCAGTACTTC
>.|.|TRBV7-2|TRBJ2-4
CASSTGQKNIQYF
TGTGCCAGCAGCACCGGACAGAAAAACATTCAGTACTTC
>.|.|TRBV28|TRBJ2-7
CASSLDGPYEQYF
TGTGCCAGCAGTTTGGACGGCCCCTACGAGCAGTACTTC
>.|.|TRBV6-5|TRBJ1-2
CASSYGTDYGYTF
TGTGCCAGCAGCTACGGGACCGACTATGGCTACACCTTC